Ten or more counts support the clone carrying this T cell receptor beta chain. What it binds is unknown. The data originate from a study of naive and memory T cell subsets. The study, taken as a whole, reports: Activation and differentiation may alter RNA-based TCR counts. The power law exponent of TCR abundance differed between naive and memory cells. Naive repertoires, especially CD8, held a few larger clonotypes, possibly memory cells re-expressing CD45RA.

Separate alpha and beta amplification began at the second PCR step. Both TRBC1 and TRBC2 were covered by a beta constant-region primer of two equimolar oligonucleotides. Nested alpha and beta constant-region primers with the SP2 primer drove four PCR rounds on ligated cDNA. One entry per CDR3 protein results from TCRdb running MiXCR on the UMI-ligation and nested PCR reads. The sample has about 150,000 distinct CDR3 sequences, over 20% seen once. Trimming cost V 6 bases and J 6 bases; bases outside gene matches: 3. The CDR3 runs to 13 residues. Germline V gene sequence: CDR1 MNHNY, CDR2 SVGAGI (reference sequence).

Sequenced input: naive CD4+ T cells from blood. The chain employs TRBV6-6 and TRBJ2-3, with 10 positions matching TRBD2. This TCR derives from a human donor in good health. The CDR3 DNA follows: TGTGCCAGCAGAGCGGGAGGGCCGGATACGCAGTATTTT. This encodes CASRAGGPDTQYF.